A selection of T cell receptor beta chains follows, all from one sample in a study of shared clonotypes between healthy human individuals. Sequencing used immunoSEQ multiplex PCR; TCRdb keeps in-frame clones, though not all of them. This sample has fewer than 700,000 clones; roughly 79% occur once, and the top ten carry 12%. The material sequenced was PBMCs. The receptors derive from a woman in her thirties or forties in good health. Some clones in this sample may be carry-over from other donors' samples. The CDR3 runs from the conserved cysteine through the conserved F or W. The D gene is left open where the match is weak. Clone size is given for some rows only: seen once, a few or many times, or a class if the clone is expanded.

>many|14|TRBJ2-5|TRBV15|NA
TGTGCCACCAGCAGAGAGTCGACACAAGAGACCCAGTACTTC
CATSRESTQETQYF
>NA|18|TRBJ1-5|TRBV5-4|NA
TGTGCCAGCAGCCGACCGGGACGGATGGATAGAGGCAATCAGCCCCAGCATTTT
CASSRPGRMDRGNQPQHF
>NA|16|TRBJ2-7|TRBV5-4|TRBD1
TGTGCCAGCAGCTTGCCTCGGACAGGGAGATCCTACGAGCAGTACTTC
CASSLPRTGRSYEQYF
>NA|14|TRBJ2-1|TRBV7-3|NA
TGTGCCAGCAGCTCTGGACAGCCTGGGGATGAGCAGTTCTTC
CASSSGQPGDEQFF
>few|14|TRBJ2-1|TRBV6-4|TRBD2
TGTGCCAGCAGTGAGGGTAGCGGGAGCAATGAGCAGTTCTTC
CASSEGSGSNEQFF
>NA|15|TRBJ1-5|TRBV2|TRBD1
TGTGCCAGCAGCGGGCAGACAGGGCCCAGGGAGCCCCAGCATTTT
CASSGQTGPREPQHF
>NA|16|TRBJ1-3|TRBV30|NA
TGTGCCTGGAGTGCAGCTGGGCGCGGTATGGCGGGCACCATATATTTT
CAWSAAGRGMAGTIYF
>NA|15|TRBJ2-7|TRBV4-1|TRBD1
TGCGCCAGCAGCCAGGGGACAGGGGGCACCTACGAGCAGTACTTC
CASSQGTGGTYEQYF
>NA|15|TRBJ2-7|TRBV5-1|NA
TGCGCCAGCAGCGCCGCGGGGACACCTAGGGGCGAGCAGTACTTC
CASSAAGTPRGEQYF
>NA|14|TRBJ2-3|TRBV5-1|NA
TGCGCCAGCAGCTTGGGAGGGCGAACAGATACGCAGTATTTT
CASSLGGRTDTQYF
>NA|13|TRBJ2-7|TRBV6-5|NA
TGTGCCAGCAGCCGATACCGACTATACGAGCAGTACTTC
CASSRYRLYEQYF
>once|14|TRBJ2-1|TRBV7-3|TRBD1
TGTGCCAGCAGCGAGGGACAGGCGTGGGGAGAGCAGTTCTTC
CASSEGQAWGEQFF
>NA|16|TRBJ1-5|TRBV10-2|NA
TGCGCTAGCAGTGACCTAACCCGGAGTGGCAATCAGCCCCAGCATTTT
CASSDLTRSGNQPQHF
>NA|16|TRBJ2-5|TRBV6-4|TRBD2
TGTGCCAGCAGTGCTTGGGCTAGCGGGAGTCCAGAGACCCAGTACTTC
CASSAWASGSPETQYF
>NA|15|TRBJ1-3|TRBV5-1|NA
TGCGCCAGCAGCCCCAACGGGCGGGGCCGAAACACCATATATTTT
CASSPNGRGRNTIYF
>NA|13|TRBJ1-5|TRBV18|TRBD1
TGTGCCAGCTCAGCAGACAGGGATCAGCCCCAGCATTTT
CASSADRDQPQHF